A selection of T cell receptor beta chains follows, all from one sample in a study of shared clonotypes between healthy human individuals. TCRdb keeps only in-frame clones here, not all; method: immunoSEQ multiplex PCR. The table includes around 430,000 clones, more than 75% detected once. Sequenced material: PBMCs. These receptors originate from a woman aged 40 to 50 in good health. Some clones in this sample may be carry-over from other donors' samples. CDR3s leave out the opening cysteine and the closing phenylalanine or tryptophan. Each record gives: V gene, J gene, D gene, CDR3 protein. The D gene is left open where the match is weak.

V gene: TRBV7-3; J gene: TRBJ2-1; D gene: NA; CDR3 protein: ASSLGSYNEQF
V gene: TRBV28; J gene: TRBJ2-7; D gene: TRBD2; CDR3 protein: ASSLGSGRGNYEQY
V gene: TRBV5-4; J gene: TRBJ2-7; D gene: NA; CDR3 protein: ASSSGSRGLLYEQY
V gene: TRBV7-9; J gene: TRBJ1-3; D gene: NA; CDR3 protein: ASSLLGNTIY
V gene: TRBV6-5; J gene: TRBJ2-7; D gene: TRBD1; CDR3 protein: ASSSRATGVYEQY
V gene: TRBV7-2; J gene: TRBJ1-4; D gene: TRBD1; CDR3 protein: ASSLVGTVTEKLF
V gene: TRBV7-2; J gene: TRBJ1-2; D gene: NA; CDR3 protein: ASSRTAPSYT
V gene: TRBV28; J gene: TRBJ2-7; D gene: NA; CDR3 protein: ASSPYYEQY
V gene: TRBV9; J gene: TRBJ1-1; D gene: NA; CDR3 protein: ASSVEGDRGRVAF
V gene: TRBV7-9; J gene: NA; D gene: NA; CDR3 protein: ASSPREPYEQY
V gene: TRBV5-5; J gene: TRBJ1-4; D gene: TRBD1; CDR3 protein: ASSRTGDNEKLF
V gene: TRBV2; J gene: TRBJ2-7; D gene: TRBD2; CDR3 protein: ASSGGGSLSYEQY
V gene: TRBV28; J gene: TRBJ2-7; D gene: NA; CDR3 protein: ASSPEGGYTYEQY
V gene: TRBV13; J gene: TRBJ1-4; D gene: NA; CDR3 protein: ASSYRTGFEKLF
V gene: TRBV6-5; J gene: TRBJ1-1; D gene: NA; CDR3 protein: ASRLRGRGVTEAF
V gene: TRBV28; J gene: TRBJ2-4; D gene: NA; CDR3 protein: ASSLQQIAKNIQY
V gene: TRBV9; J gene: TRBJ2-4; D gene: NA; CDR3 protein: ASSAAGLSIQY
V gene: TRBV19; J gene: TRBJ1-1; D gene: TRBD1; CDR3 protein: ASSPRQGMNTEAF
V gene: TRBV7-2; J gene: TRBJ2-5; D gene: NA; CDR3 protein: ASSLRSGQETQY
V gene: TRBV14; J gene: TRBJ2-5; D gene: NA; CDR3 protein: ASSLILGDRMY
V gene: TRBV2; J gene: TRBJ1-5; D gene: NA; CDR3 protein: ASSVGGAGQPQH
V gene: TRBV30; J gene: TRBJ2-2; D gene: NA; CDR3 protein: ATGNTGELF
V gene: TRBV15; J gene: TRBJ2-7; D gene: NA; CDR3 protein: ATSESTPREDEQY
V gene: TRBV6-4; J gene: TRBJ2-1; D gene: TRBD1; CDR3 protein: ASRRSRTGDDPTGYEQF
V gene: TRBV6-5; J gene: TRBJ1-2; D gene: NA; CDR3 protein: ASSYSIADGIYGYT
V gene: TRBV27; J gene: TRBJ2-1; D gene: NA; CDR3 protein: ASSLYTGHNEQF
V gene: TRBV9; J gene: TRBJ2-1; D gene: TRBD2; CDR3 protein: ASSVTSGTYNEQF
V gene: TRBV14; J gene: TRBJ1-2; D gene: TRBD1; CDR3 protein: ASSLEGQPVRGYT
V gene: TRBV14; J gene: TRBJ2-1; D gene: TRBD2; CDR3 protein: ASSQELAGEQF
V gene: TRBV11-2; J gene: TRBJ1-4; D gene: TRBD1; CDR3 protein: ASSSMGQGNEKLF
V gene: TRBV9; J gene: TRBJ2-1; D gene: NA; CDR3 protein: PNNEQF
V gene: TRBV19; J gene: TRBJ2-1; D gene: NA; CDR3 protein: ASSVGLRNEQF
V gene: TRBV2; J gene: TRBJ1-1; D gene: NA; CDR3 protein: ANWGGRTEAF
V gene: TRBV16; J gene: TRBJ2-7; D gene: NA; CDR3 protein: ASSQSRVHEQY
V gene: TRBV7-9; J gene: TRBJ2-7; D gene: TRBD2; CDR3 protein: ASSPRTSGTYEQY
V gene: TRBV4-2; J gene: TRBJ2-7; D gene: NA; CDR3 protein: ASSQARTTYEQY
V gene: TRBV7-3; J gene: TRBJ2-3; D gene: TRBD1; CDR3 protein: ASSSGQKSTDTQY
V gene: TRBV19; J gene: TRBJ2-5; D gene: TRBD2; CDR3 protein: ASSRASGSQETQY
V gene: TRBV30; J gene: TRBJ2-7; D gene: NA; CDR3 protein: AWSPQGYEQY